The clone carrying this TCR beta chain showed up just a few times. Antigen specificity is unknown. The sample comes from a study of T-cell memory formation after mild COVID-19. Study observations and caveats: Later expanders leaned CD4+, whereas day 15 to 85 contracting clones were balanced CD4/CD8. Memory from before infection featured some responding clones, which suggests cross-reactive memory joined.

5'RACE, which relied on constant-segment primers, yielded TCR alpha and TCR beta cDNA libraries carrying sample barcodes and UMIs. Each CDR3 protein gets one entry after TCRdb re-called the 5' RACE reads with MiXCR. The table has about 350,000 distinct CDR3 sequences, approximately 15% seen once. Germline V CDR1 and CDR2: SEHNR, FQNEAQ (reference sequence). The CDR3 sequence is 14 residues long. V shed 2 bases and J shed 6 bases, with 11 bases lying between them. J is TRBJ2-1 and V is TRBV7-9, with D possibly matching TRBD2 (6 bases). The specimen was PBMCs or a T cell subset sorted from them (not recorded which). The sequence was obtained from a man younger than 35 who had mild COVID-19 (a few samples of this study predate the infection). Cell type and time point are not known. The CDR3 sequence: CASSLTPGANEQFF. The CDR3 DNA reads TGTGCCAGCAGCTTAACGCCGGGAGCCAATGAGCAGTTCTTC.